Following are 25 T cell receptor beta chains from one sample sequenced in a study of response to subunit inactivated influenza vaccine (dated by TCRdb to 2016 to 2019). Receptor amplification or capture employed RT-PCR. Sequencer: Illumina HiSeq 2500. TCRdb took the public reads, trimmed them with fastp at Q25, ran MiXCR for clone calling and kept in-frame beta chains. Every entry covers one CDR3 protein and lists the most common genes and DNA from its rows. Here the sample has roughly 780,000 distinct CDR3 sequences; approximately 17% occur a single time. The ten biggest clones cover roughly a tenth of the sample. Material: PBMCs from blood, obtained more than 4 days after vaccination. These receptors came from a man aged 50-59 years who received an inactivated influenza vaccine. Donor details come from another sample of the same person, matched by shared clones.

This clonotype showed up just a few times. The rearrangement joins TRBV11-2 to TRBJ2-1; 10 bases map to TRBD2. From germline, CDR1 is SGHAT and CDR2 FQNNGV. This CDR3 is built from 16 residues. J gave up 7 bases and V 1 base, and 7 bases lay outside the gene matches. CDR3 loop: CASSLAGTSVPNEQFF. The CDR3 DNA is TGTGCCAGCAGCTTAGCAGGGACTAGCGTTCCAAATGAGCAGTTCTTC.

This clonotype was detected ten times or more. The rearrangement uses TRBV24-1 and TRBJ2-1, with 8 bases lining up with TRBD2. Germline loops: CDR1 KGHDR, CDR2 SFDVKD. V lost 0 bases, J lost 6 bases, and 0 bases stayed unmatched. There are 14 residues in the CDR3. CDR3 bases: TGTGCCACCAGTGATTTGGCGGGAGGCAATGAGCAGTTCTTC. Translation gives CATSDLAGGNEQFF.

This clonotype appeared a few times. The V call is TRBV29-1, the J call TRBJ2-3; no reliable D call. The CDR3 consists of 18 residues. CDR1 and CDR2 from the germline V gene are SQVTM and ANQGSEA. V lost 0 bases, J lost 0 bases, and 19 bases lay in between. CDR3 residues: CSVEDLKAAFYSTDTQYF. CDR3 sequence (DNA): TGCAGCGTTGAAGATCTTAAGGCCGCGTTTTATAGCACAGATACGCAGTATTTT.

The J gene is TRBJ1-4, the V gene TRBV12-3 or TRBV12-4, with D possibly being TRBD1 (6 bases). The ends were cut back, 3 bases at V and 2 bases at J, with 16 bases in the middle. The CDR3 covers 17 residues. The CDR3 protein is CASSFSGRGPTNEKLFF. The CDR3 DNA reads TGTGCCAGCAGTTTCTCGGGTCGGGGGCCGACTAATGAAAAACTGTTTTTT.

This clonotype was seen a single time. At one end the junction does not follow the germline gene, possibly because of a read error. V and J are TRBV4-3 and TRBJ2-7, with unresolved D. The CDR3 sequence is 14 residues long. The germline gives CDR1 LGHNA, CDR2 YSLEER. CDR3 in amino acids: CASSQARTSYEQDF. The DNA for the CDR3 is TGCGCCAGCAGCCAAGCCCGGACCTCCTACGAGCAGGACTTC.

This clonotype was counted a few times. V is TRBV12-3 or TRBV12-4 and J is TRBJ2-2, with TRBD1 matching over 7 bases. There are 14 residues in the CDR3. J lost 4 bases, V lost 7 bases, and 6 bases had no gene match. CDR3 DNA sequence: TGTGCCAGCACGGGACAGACCTTCACCGGGGAGCTGTTTTTT. It encodes CASTGQTFTGELFF.

This clonotype was detected ten times or more. This chain connects TRBV28 to TRBJ2-4; D could derive from TRBD1 or TRBD2 (5 bases each). Germline loops: CDR1 MDHEN, CDR2 SYDVKM. There are 15 residues in the CDR3. Trimming took 2 bases from V and 3 from J, leaving 11 bases between them. The CDR3 region is CASSLAGTVKNIQYF. DNA of the CDR3: TGTGCCAGCAGTTTAGCCGGGACGGTCAAAAACATTCAGTACTTC.

This clonotype occurred a few times. This rearrangement joins TRBV29-1 to TRBJ2-7; 8 bases line up with TRBD1. Germline lookup yields CDR1 SQVTM and CDR2 ANQGSEA. CDR3 size: 12 residues. The V segment lost 6 bases and the J segment 5 bases; nucleotides outside the gene matches: 6. CDR3 sequence (DNA): TGCAGCGTAAACAGGGGGGAGGACGAGCAGTACTTC. Its translation is CSVNRGEDEQYF.

The gene calls are TRBV20-1 and TRBJ1-2; 7 nucleotides match TRBD1. The ends lost 6 bases at V and 0 bases at J; junction bases unmatched: 4. This CDR3 has 13 amino acids. CDR1 and CDR2 from the germline V gene are DFQATT and SNEGSKA (reference sequence). The CDR3 here is CSAIGTANYGYTF. The CDR3 DNA reads as TGCAGTGCGATCGGGACAGCTAACTATGGCTACACCTTC.

Turning to this clonotype: This may be a read error, as it is one base from a much larger clone. The V call is TRBV29-1, the J call TRBJ2-1; TRBD2 agrees at 11 bases. V shed 4 bases, J shed 9 bases, and the junction held 8 bases outside the gene matches. CDR1 SQVTM and CDR2 ANQGSEA come from the germline V gene. The CDR3 has 14 residues. DNA for the CDR3: TGCAGCGTTGGGGGTAGCGGGAGGGCCACTGAGCAGTTCTTC. This codes for CSVGGSGRATEQFF.

This chain connects TRBV29-1 to TRBJ2-7, with 13 bases that match TRBD2. CDR3 size: 16 residues. Per germline, CDR1 SQVTM and CDR2 ANQGSEA. V was pared by 5 bases and J by 5 bases, with 12 bases of the junction left unmatched. The DNA for the CDR3 is TGCAGCGTTACCGGGACTAGCGGGACCCTTCAGAACGAGCAGTACTTC. This codes for CSVTGTSGTLQNEQYF.

V gene TRBV7-9 combines with J gene TRBJ2-2; unclear D gene. The CDR3 loop spans 14 amino acids. Trimming took off 2 bases at V and 7 bases at J, with 11 bases between the two ends. The germline V gene encodes CDR1 SEHNR and CDR2 FQNEAQ (reference sequence). DNA of the CDR3: TGTGCCAGCAGCTTATCTGGGAACGGCGGGGAGCTGTTTTTT. This translates into CASSLSGNGGELFF.

This clonotype appeared many times. CDR3 DNA sequence: TGTGCCAGCAGTTACTCCGGCGGGGGCGGATACGAGCAGTACTTC. It is translated as CASSYSGGGGYEQYF. The V gene is TRBV6-5, the J gene TRBJ2-7; weak D call: TRBD2 (7 bases). The ends were cut back, 0 bases at V and 4 bases at J, with 13 bases in the middle. The length of the CDR3 is 15 residues. CDR1 and CDR2 from the germline V gene are MNHEY and SVGAGI.

This clonotype was seen only once. This sequence joins TRBV28 and TRBJ2-5; 13 bases align to TRBD2. Unmatched junction bases numbered 3, after V lost 3 bases and J lost 2 bases. This CDR3 comprises 16 residues. From germline, CDR1 is MDHEN and CDR2 SYDVKM. CDR3 residues: CASSFWTSGSQETQYF. CDR3 bases: TGTGCCAGCAGTTTCTGGACTAGCGGGAGTCAAGAGACCCAGTACTTC.

This clonotype was recorded at least ten times. The chain couples TRBV12-3 or TRBV12-4 to TRBJ2-2, with 9 bases aligning to TRBD1. Trimming at V came to 6 bases and at J to 4 bases, leaving 6 bases not matched to a gene. The CDR3 length is 15 residues. This CDR3 reads CASRHPDRGTGELFF. The CDR3 DNA reads as TGTGCCAGCAGACATCCGGACAGGGGCACCGGGGAGCTGTTTTTT.

A few counts support this clonotype. The chain joins TRBV4-3 to TRBJ2-7; no reliable D call. Trimming cost V 3 bases and J 0 bases, with 9 bases left between them. Germline V CDR1 and CDR2: LGHNA, YSLEER. There are 14 residues in the CDR3. The CDR3 is CASSQVSSSYEQYF. CDR3 bases: TGCGCCAGCAGCCAGGTCAGCAGCTCCTACGAGCAGTACTTC.

This clonotype was found many times. The chain carries TRBV28 and TRBJ1-2; D is undetermined. V gave up 5 bases and J gave up 2 bases, with 3 bases separating them. CDR3 length: 11 residues. Germline lookup yields CDR1 MDHEN and CDR2 SYDVKM. The CDR3 nucleotides read TGTGCCAGCAGTCCAAACTATGGCTACACCTTC. Its translation: CASSPNYGYTF.

The table lists this clonotype with a few counts. The chain couples TRBV5-1 to TRBJ2-5; D remains ambiguous. The CDR3 is made up of 13 amino acids. CDR1 and CDR2 (germline): SGHRS, YFSETQ. V lost 1 base and J lost 6, with 10 bases in between. The CDR3 sequence is CASSLIYGQTQYF. The CDR3 DNA follows: TGCGCCAGCAGCTTGATTTATGGCCAGACCCAGTACTTC.

The CDR3 sequence is CASSIRRQGFYGYTF. CDR3 nucleotides: TGTGCCAGCAGCATTAGAAGACAGGGTTTCTATGGCTACACCTTC. The V call is TRBV4-2, the J call TRBJ1-2; 7 bases map to TRBD1. V dropped 5 bases and J dropped 4; count of bases not matched to a gene: 10. This CDR3 has 15 amino acids. CDR1 and CDR2 (germline): LGHNA, YNFKEQ.

The chain combines TRBV28 with TRBJ1-4; unclear D gene. The V gene lost 6 bases and the J gene lost 6 bases, with 17 bases spanning the gap. Germline CDR1 reads MDHEN; CDR2 reads SYDVKM. This CDR3 is 15 amino acids long. This CDR3 reads CASSRRPGVDEKLFF. Written as DNA, the CDR3 is TGTGCCAGCAGCCGAAGGCCGGGAGTTGATGAAAAACTGTTTTTT.

The CDR3 spells CASSFTDSDTGELFF. For the CDR3, the DNA is TGTGCCAGCAGTTTTACGGACAGCGACACCGGGGAGCTGTTTTTT. The V gene is TRBV12-3 or TRBV12-4, the J gene TRBJ2-2, with D perhaps TRBD1 (6 bases). The CDR3 length is 15 residues. Trimming took 3 bases from V and 3 from J, leaving 11 bases between them.

This chain uses TRBV11-2 with TRBJ2-2, with TRBD1 identical over 7 bases. V shed 4 bases and J 5 bases; nucleotides not matched to a gene: 4. Per the germline V gene, CDR1 is SGHAT and CDR2 is FQNNGV. CDR3 length: 14 residues. The CDR3 sequence is CASSSNRGTGELFF. The DNA for the CDR3 is TGTGCCAGCAGCTCAAACAGGGGAACCGGGGAGCTGTTTTTT.

This chain uses TRBV11-2 with TRBJ2-7; D gene uncertain. Per germline, CDR1 SGHAT and CDR2 FQNNGV. The CDR3 spans 15 residues. V lost 4 bases, J lost 0 bases, and 13 bases lay in between. The CDR3 reads CASSSIFGDSYEQYF. The DNA of the CDR3 is TGTGCCAGCAGCTCCATCTTCGGCGACTCCTACGAGCAGTACTTC.

Turning to this clonotype: Given a much more abundant clone one base away, this may be a read error. The chain uses TRBV9 and TRBJ2-3; tentatively, D is TRBD2 (5 bases). Germline V gene lookup returns CDR1 SGDLS and CDR2 YYNGEE. The CDR3 is 15 amino acids. The CDR3 sequence: CASSVGLANTDTHYF. CDR3 coding DNA: TGTGCCAGCAGCGTAGGTCTAGCAAACACAGATACGCACTATTTT.

This clonotype appeared once. This rearrangement joins TRBV12-3 or TRBV12-4 to TRBJ2-1; D possibly corresponds to TRBD2 (5 bases). The CDR3 contains 12 residues. V lost 2 bases and J 12 bases, leaving 11 bases between the germline ends. The CDR3 region has the DNA TGTGCCAGCAGTTTACCTAGCTTATGGCAGTTCTTC. Its translation is CASSLPSLWQFF.